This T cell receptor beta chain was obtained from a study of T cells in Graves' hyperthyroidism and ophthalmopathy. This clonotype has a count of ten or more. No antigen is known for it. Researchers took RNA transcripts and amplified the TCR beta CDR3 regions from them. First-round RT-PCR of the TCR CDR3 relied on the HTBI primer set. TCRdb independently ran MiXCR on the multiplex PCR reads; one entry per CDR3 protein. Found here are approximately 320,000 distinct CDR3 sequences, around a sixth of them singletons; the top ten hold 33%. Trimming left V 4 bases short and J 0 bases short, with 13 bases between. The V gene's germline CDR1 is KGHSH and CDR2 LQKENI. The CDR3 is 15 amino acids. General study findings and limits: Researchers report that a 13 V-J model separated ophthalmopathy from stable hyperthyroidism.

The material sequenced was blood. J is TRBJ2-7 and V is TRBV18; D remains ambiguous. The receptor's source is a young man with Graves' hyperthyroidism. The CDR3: CASSRFTMSSYEQYF. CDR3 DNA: TGTGCCAGCTCACGATTCACAATGAGCTCCTACGAGCAGTACTTC.